One T cell receptor beta chain is described in this entry. This sample is drawn from a study of blood T cell repertoires in COVID-19. Overall study context: Samples of COVID-19 (acute and convalescent) were obtained from the United States, Italy and Spain. In each case, the material was cDNA or gDNA derived from T cells, B-cell-depleted T cells, or PBMCs.

Germline-derived CDR1 and CDR2 are GTSNPN and SVGIG (reference sequence). Deletions cut 0 bases from V and 1 base from J, with 3 bases between. CDR3 length: 12 amino acids. As originally analysed: Researchers report that nucleated cell counts were estimated from reference gene primer amplification. The repertoire was sequenced with immunoSEQ multiplex PCR; TCRdb's copy has only in-frame clones and lacks some. V, J and clone size derive from that table, while D and trimming were established from the DNA sequence. The table includes around 190,000 clones, 89% detected once. The sequenced sample consisted of peripheral blood. The receptor was isolated from a man aged 18 to 30 who had recovered from COVID-19. The V gene is TRBV30, the J gene TRBJ1-1, with D unclear. The CDR3 region is CAWSVGNTEAFF. For the CDR3, the DNA is TGTGCCTGGAGTGTCGGGAACACTGAAGCTTTCTTT.